The clone carrying this T cell receptor beta chain was seen only a few times. What it binds is not known. The record originates from a study of T cells in Graves' hyperthyroidism and ophthalmopathy. Study results and caveats: Ophthalmopathy and stable hyperthyroidism were told apart by a 13 V-J model. Median prediction lead before ophthalmopathy onset was 5.5 to 7 months with the model. Researchers found most expanded thyroid clonotypes above 0.001 in blood as well.

It was 10 ml of fresh peripheral blood that supplied the PBMCs. RNA transcripts were the template for amplifying TCR beta CDR3 regions. Carried out on the TCR CDR3, a first-round RT-PCR used the HTBI primer set. TCRdb reprocessed the multiplex PCR reads with MiXCR, giving one entry per CDR3 protein. This sample has some 500,000 distinct CDR3 sequences, with approximately 16% found just once. The CDR3 length is 14 residues. Trimming pared 2 bases from V and 5 bases from J, leaving 12 bases between. Germline CDR1 is MNHEY and CDR2 is SVGEGT. This chain connects TRBV6-2 or TRBV6-3 to TRBJ2-5; D is perhaps TRBD1 (5 bases). Sequencing input: blood. This TCR derives from a woman aged 25 to 45 with Graves' ophthalmopathy. The CDR3 reads CASSYEPGMETQYF. The CDR3 DNA reads as TGTGCCAGCAGTTACGAACCAGGGATGGAGACCCAGTACTTC.